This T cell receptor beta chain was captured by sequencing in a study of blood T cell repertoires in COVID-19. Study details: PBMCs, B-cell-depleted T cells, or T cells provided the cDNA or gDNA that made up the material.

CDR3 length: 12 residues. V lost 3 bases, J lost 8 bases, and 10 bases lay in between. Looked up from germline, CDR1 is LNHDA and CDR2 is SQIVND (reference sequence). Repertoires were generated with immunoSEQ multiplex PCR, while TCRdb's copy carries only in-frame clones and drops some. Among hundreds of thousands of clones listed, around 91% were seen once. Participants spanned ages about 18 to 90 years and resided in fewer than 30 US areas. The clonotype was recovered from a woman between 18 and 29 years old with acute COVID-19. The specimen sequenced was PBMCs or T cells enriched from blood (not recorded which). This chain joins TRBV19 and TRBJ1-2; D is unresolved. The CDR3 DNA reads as TGTGCCAGTAGTATTTGGGCAGGAGGCTACACCTTC. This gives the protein CASSIWAGGYTF.